The present T cell receptor (beta chain) was sequenced within a study of blood T cell repertoires in COVID-19. Study in general: Whether acute or convalescent, the COVID-19 samples came from the United States, Italy and Spain. T cells, B-cell-depleted T cells, or PBMCs supplied cDNA or gDNA.

With 5 bases clipped from V and 3 bases from J, the junction kept 5 bases outside the gene matches. This CDR3 has 14 amino acids. The germline V gene has CDR1 PRHDT and CDR2 FYEKMQ (reference sequence). Per the original data handling: Using reference gene primer amplification, nucleated cell counts were estimated. Libraries were prepared by immunoSEQ multiplex PCR; TCRdb keeps only in-frame clonotypes and omits some of them. The V and J calls and clone size come from that table; D and trimming were worked out from the DNA. There are tens of thousands of clones in the sample; about 87% occur only once, and under 8.5% lies in the top ten.

Sequencing was performed on peripheral blood. The V and J genes are TRBV13 and TRBJ1-1, with 8 bases matching TRBD1. The clonotype originates from a man older than 75 with active or convalescent COVID-19. The DNA of the CDR3 is TGTGCCAGCAGCCGGGGACAGGCAGACACTGAAGCTTTCTTT. Residues: CASSRGQADTEAFF. Combining the CDR3 with reference TRBV13 and TRBJ1-1 gives the whole variable domain AAGVIQSPRHLIKEKRETATLKCYPIPRHDTVYWYQQGPGQDPQFLISFYEKMQSDKGSIPDRFSAQQFSDYHSELNMSSLELGDSALYFCASSRGQADTEAFFGQGTRLTVV.